This entry lists 5 T cell receptor beta chains sequenced from one sample in a study of response to subunit inactivated influenza vaccine (dated by TCRdb to 2016 to 2019). Library construction relied on RT-PCR. The sample was run on an Illumina HiSeq 2500. Using fastp trimming at Q25 and MiXCR clonotype assembly, TCRdb reanalyzed the public sequencing data and kept in-frame beta chains. CDR3 protein sequences are deduplicated, and each keeps its most common genes and DNA. The sample records a few hundred thousand distinct CDR3 sequences, 12% of which are singletons. The ten largest make up roughly 7.7% of the sample. This specimen consisted of non-naive T cells sorted from PBMCs, obtained around 15 days before vaccination. Interpreted using the paper, the cell subset or site label stands for: memory T cell fraction. Receptor source: a man aged 50 to 59 who received an inactivated influenza vaccine. Donor details come from another sample of the same person, matched by shared clones.

This clonotype was picked up one time. The rearrangement links TRBV18 to TRBJ2-6; TRBD1 might be the D (5 bases). The V end lost 5 bases, the J end lost 4 bases, and 12 bases lay between the germline ends. CDR1 and CDR2 from the germline V gene are KGHSH and LQKENI. This CDR3 comprises 15 residues. The CDR3 loop reads CASSEQVAGANVLTF. For the CDR3, the DNA is TGTGCCAGCTCAGAACAGGTGGCCGGGGCCAACGTCCTGACTTTC.

This clonotype has at least ten counts. The chain links TRBV24-1 to TRBJ2-5; a possible D gene is TRBD1 (5 bases). CDR3 size: 15 residues. The germline gives CDR1 KGHDR, CDR2 SFDVKD. The ends were cut back, 5 bases at V and 5 bases at J, with 17 bases in the middle. DNA for the CDR3: TGTGCCACCAGTGTCAATAGGCAGGGCGGCGAGACCCAGTACTTC. Protein sequence: CATSVNRQGGETQYF.

This clonotype was recorded many times. The V gene is TRBV12-3 or TRBV12-4, the J gene TRBJ2-5; D possibly matches TRBD1 or TRBD2 (5 bases each). The CDR3 totals 13 residues. Deletions cut 3 bases from V and 5 bases from J, with 10 bases between. CDR3 DNA sequence: TGTGCCAGCAGTTTCCCGGGACGCGAGACCCAGTACTTC. This sequence encodes CASSFPGRETQYF.

This sequence joins TRBV20-1 and TRBJ2-7; TRBD2 might be the D (5 bases). Trimming took 6 bases from V and 3 from J, leaving 12 bases between them. Germline lookup yields CDR1 DFQATT and CDR2 SNEGSKA (reference sequence). The CDR3 runs 12 residues. The CDR3 DNA sequence: TGCAGTGCCGACAAAAGCGGCTACGAGCAGTACTTC. It encodes CSADKSGYEQYF.

Only a few counts were recorded for this clonotype. CDR3 amino acids: CASSFSSGFRSYEQYF. In DNA form, the CDR3 reads TGTGCCAGCAGTTTTTCGTCTGGGTTTCGTTCCTACGAGCAGTACTTC. This chain joins TRBV12-3 or TRBV12-4 and TRBJ2-7; unclear D gene. Trimming removed 3 bases from V and 1 base from J, with 16 bases in between. The CDR3 has 16 residues.